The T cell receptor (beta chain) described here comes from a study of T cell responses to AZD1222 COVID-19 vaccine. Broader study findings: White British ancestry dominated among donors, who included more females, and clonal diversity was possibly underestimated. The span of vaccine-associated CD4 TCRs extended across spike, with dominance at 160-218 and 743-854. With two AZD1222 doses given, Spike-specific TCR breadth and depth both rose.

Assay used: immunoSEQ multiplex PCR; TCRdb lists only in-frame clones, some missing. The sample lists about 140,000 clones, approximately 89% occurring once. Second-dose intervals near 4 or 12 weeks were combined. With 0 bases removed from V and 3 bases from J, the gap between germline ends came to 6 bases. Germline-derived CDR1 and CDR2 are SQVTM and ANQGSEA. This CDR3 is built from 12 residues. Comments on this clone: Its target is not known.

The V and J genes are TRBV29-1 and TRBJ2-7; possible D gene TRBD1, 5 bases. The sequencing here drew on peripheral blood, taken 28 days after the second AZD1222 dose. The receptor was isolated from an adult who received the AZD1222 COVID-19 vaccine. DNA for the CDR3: TGCAGCGTTGAAGACAGGGACTACGAGCAGTACTTC. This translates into CSVEDRDYEQYF.